A single sample gave rise to the 26 T cell receptor beta chains below, sequenced in a study of shared clonotypes between healthy human individuals. Some clones are missing from TCRdb's copy, which holds only in-frame ones; the method was immunoSEQ multiplex PCR. This table holds 2,500,000 or so clones, approximately 93% found once. The sample comprised naive CD4+ T cells from PBMCs. As for subset: CD45RA+ positively selected. Every receptor here comes from a man between 18 and 35 years old in good health. Some clones in this sample may be carry-over from other donors' samples.

The chain joins TRBV27 to TRBJ1-2; D perhaps matches TRBD1 (6 bases). Germline V gene lookup returns CDR1 MNHEY and CDR2 SMNVEV (reference sequence). V was trimmed by 4 bases and J by 3 bases, leaving 15 bases between them. CDR3 length equals 15 residues. The CDR3 is CASSWGVGGDYGYTF. CDR3 nucleotide sequence: TGTGCCAGCAGTTGGGGAGTGGGGGGCGACTATGGCTACACCTTC.

J is TRBJ2-7 and V is TRBV5-6, with TRBD1 identical over 9 bases. Germline V gene sequence: CDR1 SGHDT, CDR2 YYEEEE. Losses at the gene ends were 4 bases for V and 6 bases for J; bases not matched to a gene: 11. The CDR3 has 15 residues. This chain's CDR3 is CASSLTGTGNSEQYF. The CDR3 coding sequence is TGTGCCAGCAGCCTCACCGGGACAGGGAACTCCGAGCAGTACTTC.

The chain recombines TRBV18 with TRBJ1-4; D gene ambiguous. Germline assignment: CDR1 KGHSH and CDR2 LQKENI. The CDR3 loop spans 14 amino acids. V dropped 7 bases and J dropped 3 bases, with 12 bases sitting between them. This CDR3 reads CASLRDSPNEKLFF. CDR3 DNA sequence: TGTGCCAGCTTACGGGATTCACCTAATGAAAAACTGTTTTTT.

This chain links TRBV10-3 with TRBJ2-2; D gene unclear. The CDR3 loop spans 14 amino acids. With 8 bases removed from V and 0 bases from J, the gap between germline ends came to 10 bases. Germline values: CDR1 ENHRY, CDR2 SYGVKD. The CDR3 spells CAILQGANTGELFF. CDR3 in DNA: TGTGCCATCCTCCAAGGCGCGAACACCGGGGAGCTGTTTTTT.

This clone was observed a single time. The chain combines TRBV4-2 with TRBJ1-2; tentatively, D is TRBD1 (5 bases). V lost 0 bases, J lost 7 bases, and 15 bases lay in between. The germline gives CDR1 LGHNA, CDR2 YNFKEQ. CDR3 length: 15 residues. In nucleotides, the CDR3 is TGTGCCAGCAGCCAAGAATCTGGGCAGGGTCGTGGCTACACCTTC. Protein sequence: CASSQESGQGRGYTF.

About this clone itself: Other DNA sequences of this sample code for an identical CDR3. The CDR3 region is CASSSRTSGSYEQYF. The CDR3 DNA is TGTGCCAGCAGCTCTCGGACTAGCGGATCCTACGAGCAGTACTTC. The chain employs TRBV5-4 and TRBJ2-7; 10 nucleotides line up with TRBD2. The CDR3 length is 15 residues. V shed 3 bases and J 1 base; nucleotides not matched to a gene: 4. Germline V gene lookup returns CDR1 SGHNT and CDR2 YYREEE (reference sequence).

For this clone: Other DNA sequences in this specimen translate into the identical CDR3. V is TRBV6-1 and J is TRBJ2-3; 10 nucleotides agree with TRBD2. V was pared by 6 bases and J by 2 bases, with 2 bases of the junction left unmatched. Germline CDR1 reads MNHNS; CDR2 reads SASEGT. There are 14 residues in the CDR3. The CDR3 is CASRTSGSTDTQYF. DNA of the CDR3: TGTGCCAGCAGGACTAGCGGGTCCACAGATACGCAGTATTTT.

The genes are TRBV7-2 and TRBJ1-4, with TRBD1 matching over 7 bases. There are 14 residues in the CDR3. CDR1 SGHTA and CDR2 FQGNSA come from the germline V gene. With V trimmed by 4 bases and J by 7 bases, 6 bases remained unmatched. Here the CDR3 reads CASSSGTAREKLFF. The CDR3 coding sequence is TGTGCCAGCAGCTCCGGGACAGCGCGTGAAAAACTGTTTTTT.

The chain employs TRBV28 and TRBJ1-1; the D gene is possibly TRBD1 (5 bases). This CDR3 region has 13 residues. Germline V gene lookup returns CDR1 MDHEN and CDR2 SYDVKM. The germline V and J ends were trimmed by 8 bases and 3 bases, with 13 bases remaining between them. DNA for the CDR3: TGTGCCAGCCTGCGCGGGGGGGACACTGAAGCTTTCTTT. The encoded protein is CASLRGGDTEAFF.

The rearrangement uses TRBV7-6 and TRBJ2-2; 14 bases are a match to TRBD2. CDR3 length: 16 amino acids. Trimming cost V 3 bases and J 4 bases; bases outside gene matches: 1. Per the germline V gene, CDR1 is SGHVS and CDR2 is FNYEAQ. Written as DNA, the CDR3 is TGTGCCAGCAGCTTTGGACTAGCGGGAGGCACCGGGGAGCTGTTTTTT. Encoded protein: CASSFGLAGGTGELFF.

The chain carries TRBV11-2 and TRBJ1-1, with a possible D match to TRBD1 (5 bases). V lost 6 bases and J 10 bases, leaving 15 bases between the germline ends. Germline V lookup: CDR1 SGHAT, CDR2 FQNNGV. This CDR3 is built from 12 residues. The CDR3 DNA is TGTGCCAGCAGAATGACTGAAGGGGCAGCTTTCTTT. This codes for CASRMTEGAAFF.

V gene TRBV4-2 combines with J gene TRBJ2-1, with a possible D match to TRBD2 (6 bases). Trimming left V 0 bases short and J 0 bases short, with 21 bases between. The CDR3 has 20 amino acids. Germline V gene data show CDR1 as LGHNA and CDR2 as YNFKEQ. The CDR3 DNA sequence: TGTGCCAGCAGCCAAGATCTTGAAGGAGGGAGCCTCTTCTCCTACAATGAGCAGTTCTTC. This encodes CASSQDLEGGSLFSYNEQFF.

This chain connects TRBV5-4 to TRBJ1-6; 7 nucleotides agree with TRBD1. The germline CDR1 and CDR2 sequences are SGHNT and YYREEE (reference sequence). CDR3 length: 14 amino acids. V lost 3 bases to trimming and J lost 9 bases; unmatched junction nucleotides: 6. Here the CDR3 DNA reads TGTGCCAGCAGCTCGACAGGGTTGGGTTCACCCCTCCACTTT. Residues: CASSSTGLGSPLHF. Using reference TRBV5-4 and TRBJ1-6 for the parts outside the CDR3, the full variable domain is ETGVTQSPTHLIKTRGQQVTLRCSSQSGHNTVSWYQQALGQGPQFIFQYYREEENGRGNFPPRFSGLQFPNYSSELNVNALELDDSALYLCASSSTGLGSPLHFGNGTRLTVT.

The chain couples TRBV11-2 to TRBJ1-2, with D possibly matching TRBD1 (5 bases). V was shortened by 5 bases and J by 0 bases, with 10 bases between the two germline ends. The germline gives CDR1 SGHAT, CDR2 FQNNGV. The CDR3 has 14 amino acids. The CDR3 DNA follows: TGTGCCAGCAGCCAGGGAGGGGCTAACTATGGCTACACCTTC. Translated: CASSQGGANYGYTF.

The chain uses TRBV28 and TRBJ2-2; a possible D gene is TRBD2 (5 bases). There are 16 residues in the CDR3. In germline, CDR1 is MDHEN, CDR2 SYDVKM. V was cut by 2 bases and J by 5 bases, with 15 bases left in between. CDR3 in amino acids: CASSLNRPGGTGELFF. The CDR3 DNA reads TGTGCCAGCAGTTTAAATAGGCCAGGAGGAACCGGGGAGCTGTTTTTT.

V usage is TRBV5-8 and J usage is TRBJ2-2; 9 positions agree with TRBD1. V dropped 5 bases and J dropped 7; count of bases not matched to a gene: 9. Germline V gene data show CDR1 as SGHTS and CDR2 as YDEGEE. The CDR3 runs to 15 residues. CDR3 protein: CASRTGTGHDGELFF. The CDR3 DNA is TGTGCCAGCAGGACCGGGACAGGGCATGACGGGGAGCTGTTTTTT.

This chain connects TRBV6-5 to TRBJ2-1, with 8 bases that match TRBD1. CDR1 and CDR2 (germline): MNHEY, SVGAGI. V lost 8 bases, J lost 9 bases, and 15 bases stayed unmatched. This CDR3 spans 15 amino acids. The CDR3 sequence is CASWFRTGKTGEQFF. CDR3 sequence (DNA): TGTGCCAGCTGGTTTCGGACAGGGAAGACGGGTGAGCAGTTCTTC.

The chain uses TRBV18 and TRBJ2-7; 8 bases align to TRBD2. The CDR3 has 17 residues. After removal of 6 bases from V and 0 bases from J, the junction contained 13 bases not matched to a gene. Germline V gives CDR1 KGHSH, CDR2 LQKENI. The CDR3 region is CASSVASRGATSYEQYF. For the CDR3, the DNA is TGTGCCAGCTCGGTAGCGTCGCGGGGGGCAACCTCCTACGAGCAGTACTTC.

This chain uses TRBV9 with TRBJ1-3, with D maybe TRBD1 (6 bases). The CDR3 extends over 16 amino acids. Germline CDR1 and CDR2: SGDLS and YYNGEE. V shed 3 bases and J shed 0 bases, with 13 bases lying between them. The CDR3 sequence is CASSEGGASSGNTIYF. The CDR3, as DNA: TGTGCCAGCAGCGAGGGGGGAGCGAGCTCTGGAAACACCATATATTTT.

This rearrangement joins TRBV6-6 to TRBJ1-2, with 9 bases matching TRBD1. Germline V gives CDR1 MNHNY, CDR2 SVGAGI (reference sequence). V was pared by 5 bases and J by 7 bases, with 11 bases of the junction left unmatched. CDR3 length equals 15 residues. CDR3 sequence: CASSDPLGQGSGYTF. The CDR3 nucleotides are TGTGCCAGCAGTGACCCCCTGGGACAGGGCTCTGGCTACACCTTC.

This clone was detected only once. The rearrangement uses TRBV2 and TRBJ1-1; D might be TRBD1 (5 bases). Trimming left V 1 base short and J 0 bases short, with 6 bases between. CDR3 length equals 14 residues. Per the germline V gene, CDR1 is SNHLY and CDR2 is FYNNEI. CDR3 sequence: CASSEDRLNTEAFF. The CDR3, as DNA: TGTGCCAGCAGTGAAGACAGGTTGAACACTGAAGCTTTCTTT.

The V gene is TRBV7-3, the J gene TRBJ2-5, with no clear D. V lost 6 bases to trimming and J lost 2 bases, with 10 bases between them. The V gene's germline CDR1 is SGHTA and CDR2 FQGTGA. This CDR3 has 13 residues. In DNA, the CDR3 is TGTGCCAGCAGTCCTTATATTCAAGAGACCCAGTACTTC. Protein: CASSPYIQETQYF.

V usage is TRBV7-9 and J usage is TRBJ2-7, with 7 positions matching TRBD2. Unmatched junction bases numbered 13, after V lost 5 bases and J lost 3 bases. Germline-derived CDR1 and CDR2 are SEHNR and FQNEAQ (reference sequence). This CDR3 region has 16 residues. In DNA, the CDR3 is TGTGCCAGCAGCCCGCTGAGGGCGGGAGTAGGCTACGAGCAGTACTTC. This translates into CASSPLRAGVGYEQYF.

The V call is TRBV28, the J call TRBJ1-4; D might be TRBD1 (5 bases). With 6 bases removed from V and 12 bases from J, the gap between germline ends came to 14 bases. The CDR3 length is 12 residues. Germline lookup yields CDR1 MDHEN and CDR2 SYDVKM. The DNA of the CDR3 is TGTGCCAGCAGCCTATGGGGGTCTGAACTGTTTTTT. Amino acid sequence: CASSLWGSELFF.

The chain has TRBV5-4 and TRBJ1-1; 8 positions match TRBD1. This CDR3 is 14 amino acids long. In germline, CDR1 is SGHNT, CDR2 YYREEE (reference sequence). V lost 4 bases, J lost 4 bases, and 6 bases stayed unmatched. This chain's CDR3 is CASSVRQGSTEAFF. The CDR3 DNA reads TGTGCCAGCAGCGTGCGACAGGGGTCCACTGAAGCTTTCTTT.

The chain links TRBV5-1 to TRBJ1-1; no firm D call. V was trimmed by 0 bases and J by 0 bases, leaving 9 bases between them. Germline V gene data show CDR1 as SGHRS and CDR2 as YFSETQ. The CDR3 is 15 residues long. The CDR3 loop reads CASSLEAELNTEAFF. In DNA form, the CDR3 reads TGCGCCAGCAGCTTGGAGGCGGAACTGAACACTGAAGCTTTCTTT. Full variable domain (outside the CDR3, taken from reference TRBV5-1 and TRBJ1-1): KAGVTQTPRYLIKTRGQQVTLSCSPISGHRSVSWYQQTPGQGLQFLFEYFSETQRNKGNFPGRFSGRQFSNSRSEMNVSTLELGDSALYLCASSLEAELNTEAFFGQGTRLTVV.